This T cell receptor beta chain was documented in a study of blood T cell repertoires in COVID-19. Whole-study context: Material from acute and convalescent COVID-19 was sourced from the United States, Italy and Spain. Nucleic acid was either cDNA or gDNA, and it came from T cells, B-cell-depleted T cells, or PBMCs.

In the authors' methods: Using reference gene primer amplification, nucleated cell counts were estimated. This table comes from immunoSEQ multiplex PCR, and its TCRdb copy is limited to in-frame clones, with some not included. The V and J calls and the clone size are those of that table, but D and trimming were determined from the DNA. This table has 100,000 or so clones, 65% to 85% appearing once. CDR3 length equals 14 residues. Germline assignment: CDR1 SGHTA and CDR2 FQGNSA. V was pared by 5 bases and J by 6 bases, with 9 bases of the junction left unmatched. Sequencing input: peripheral blood. The receptor's source is a woman aged 55-75 years with acute or convalescent COVID-19. The genes are TRBV7-2 and TRBJ1-1; 7 nucleotides align to TRBD1. The CDR3: CASSPGQASSEAFF. DNA for the CDR3: TGTGCCAGCAGCCCAGGACAGGCTTCTTCTGAAGCTTTCTTT.